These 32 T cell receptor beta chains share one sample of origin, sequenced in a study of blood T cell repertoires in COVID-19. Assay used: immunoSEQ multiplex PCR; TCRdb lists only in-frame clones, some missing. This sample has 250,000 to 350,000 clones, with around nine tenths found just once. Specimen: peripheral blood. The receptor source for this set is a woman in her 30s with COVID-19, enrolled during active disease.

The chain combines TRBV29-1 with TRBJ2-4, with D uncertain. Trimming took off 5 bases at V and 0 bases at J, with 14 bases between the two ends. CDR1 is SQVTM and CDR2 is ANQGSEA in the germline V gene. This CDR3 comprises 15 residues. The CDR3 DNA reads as TGCAGCGTTTGGGTCCCTGGGCCAGCCAAAAACATTCAGTACTTC. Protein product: CSVWVPGPAKNIQYF. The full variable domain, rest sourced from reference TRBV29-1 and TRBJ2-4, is SAVISQKPSRDICQRGTSLTIQCQVDSQVTMMFWYRQQPGQSLTLIATANQGSEATYESGFVIDKFPISRPNLTFSTLTVSNMSPEDSSIYLCSVWVPGPAKNIQYFGAGTRLSVL.

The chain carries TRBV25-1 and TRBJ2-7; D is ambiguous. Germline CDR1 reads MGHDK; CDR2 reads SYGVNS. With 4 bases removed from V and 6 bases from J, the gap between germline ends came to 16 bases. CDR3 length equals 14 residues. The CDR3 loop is CASSASQPTGEQYF. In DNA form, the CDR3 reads TGTGCCAGCAGTGCTTCCCAACCCACGGGCGAGCAGTACTTC.

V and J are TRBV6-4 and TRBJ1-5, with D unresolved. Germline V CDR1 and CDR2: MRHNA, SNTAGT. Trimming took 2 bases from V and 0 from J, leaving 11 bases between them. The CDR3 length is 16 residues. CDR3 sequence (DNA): TGTGCCAGCAGTGACGGAGAACGGGATAGCAATCAGCCCCAGCATTTT. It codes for CASSDGERDSNQPQHF.

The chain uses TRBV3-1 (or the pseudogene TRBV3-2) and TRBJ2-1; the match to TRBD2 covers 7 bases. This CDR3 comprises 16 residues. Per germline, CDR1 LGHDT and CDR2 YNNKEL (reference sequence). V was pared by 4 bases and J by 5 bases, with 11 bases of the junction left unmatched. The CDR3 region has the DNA TGTGCCAGCAGCCCCCCAATAGCGGGCCTCAACAATGAGCAGTTCTTC. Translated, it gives CASSPPIAGLNNEQFF.

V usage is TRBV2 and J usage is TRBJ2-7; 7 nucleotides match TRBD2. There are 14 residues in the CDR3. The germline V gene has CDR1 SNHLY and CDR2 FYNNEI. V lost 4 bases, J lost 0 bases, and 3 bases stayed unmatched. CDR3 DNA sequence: TGTGCCAGCAGTGCGGGGACTAACTCCTACGAGCAGTACTTC. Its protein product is CASSAGTNSYEQYF.

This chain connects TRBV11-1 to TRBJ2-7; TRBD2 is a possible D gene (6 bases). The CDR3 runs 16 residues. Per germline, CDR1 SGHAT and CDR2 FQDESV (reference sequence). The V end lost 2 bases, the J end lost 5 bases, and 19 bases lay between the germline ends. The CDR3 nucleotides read TGTGCCAGCAGCTTATGGACTAATCGGGGAAACCACGAGCAGTACTTC. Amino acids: CASSLWTNRGNHEQYF.

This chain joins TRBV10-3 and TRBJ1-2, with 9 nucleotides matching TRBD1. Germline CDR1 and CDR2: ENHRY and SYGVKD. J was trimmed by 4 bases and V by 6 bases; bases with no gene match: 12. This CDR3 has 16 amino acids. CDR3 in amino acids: CAISIQGAVDLYGYTF. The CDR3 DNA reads TGTGCCATCAGCATACAGGGGGCCGTCGACCTCTATGGCTACACCTTC.

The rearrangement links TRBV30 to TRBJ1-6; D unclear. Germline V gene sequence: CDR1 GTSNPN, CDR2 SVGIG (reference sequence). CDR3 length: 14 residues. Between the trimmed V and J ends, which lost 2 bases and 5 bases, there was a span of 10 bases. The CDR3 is CAWSTGGNNSPLHF. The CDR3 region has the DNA TGTGCCTGGAGTACCGGAGGGAATAATTCACCCCTCCACTTT. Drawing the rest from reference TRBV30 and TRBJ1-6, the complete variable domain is SQTIHQWPATLVQPVGSPLSLECTVEGTSNPNLYWYRQAAGRGLQLLFYSVGIGQISSEVPQNLSASRPQDRQFILSSKKLLLSDSGFYLCAWSTGGNNSPLHFGNGTRLTVT.

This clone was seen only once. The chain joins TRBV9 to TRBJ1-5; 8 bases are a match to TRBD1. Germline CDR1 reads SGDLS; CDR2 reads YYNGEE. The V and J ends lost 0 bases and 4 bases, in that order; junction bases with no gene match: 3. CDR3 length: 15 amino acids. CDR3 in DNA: TGTGCCAGCAGCGTAGGGACAGGGCTAAATCAGCCCCAGCATTTT. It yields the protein CASSVGTGLNQPQHF.

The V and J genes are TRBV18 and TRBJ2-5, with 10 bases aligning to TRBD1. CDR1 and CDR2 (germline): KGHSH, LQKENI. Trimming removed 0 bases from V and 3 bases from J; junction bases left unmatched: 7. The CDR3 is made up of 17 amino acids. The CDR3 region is CASSPPWGQGREETQYF. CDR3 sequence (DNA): TGTGCCAGCTCACCACCGTGGGGACAGGGGAGGGAAGAGACCCAGTACTTC.

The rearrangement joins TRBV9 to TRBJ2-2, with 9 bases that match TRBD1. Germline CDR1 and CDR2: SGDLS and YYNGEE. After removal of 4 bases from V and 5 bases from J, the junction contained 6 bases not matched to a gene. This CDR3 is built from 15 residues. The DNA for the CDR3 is TGTGCCAGCAGCCCGGGACAGGGTGGGACCGGGGAGCTGTTTTTT. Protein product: CASSPGQGGTGELFF.

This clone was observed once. The CDR3 reads CASSYTGISYNSPLHF. The CDR3 DNA sequence: TGTGCCAGCAGTTATACAGGGATTTCCTATAATTCACCCCTCCACTTT. V usage is TRBV6-5 and J usage is TRBJ1-6; D perhaps matches TRBD1 (6 bases). V was trimmed by 3 bases and J by 1 base, leaving 10 bases between them. There are 16 residues in the CDR3. The germline CDR1 and CDR2 sequences are MNHEY and SVGAGI.

The CDR3 coding sequence is TGTGCCAGCAGCCTGACTAGCGGGAGGAGGAGCTCCTACGAGCAGTACTTC. Its protein is CASSLTSGRRSSYEQYF. V and J are TRBV7-9 and TRBJ2-7; 13 nucleotides agree with TRBD2. Germline values: CDR1 SEHNR, CDR2 FQNEAQ (reference sequence). This CDR3 spans 17 amino acids. The trim removed 5 bases at V and 0 bases at J, leaving 7 bases unmatched.

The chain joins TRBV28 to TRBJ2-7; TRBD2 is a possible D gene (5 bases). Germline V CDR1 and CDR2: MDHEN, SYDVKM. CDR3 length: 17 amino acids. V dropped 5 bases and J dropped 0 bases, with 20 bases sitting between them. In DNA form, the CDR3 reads TGTGCCAGCAGTGGAAGTGGGCGGGTCTACCGCTCCTACGAGCAGTACTTC. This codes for CASSGSGRVYRSYEQYF. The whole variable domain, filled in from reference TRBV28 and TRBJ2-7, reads DVKVTQSSRYLVKRTGEKVFLECVQDMDHENMFWYRQDPGLGLRLIYFSYDVKMKEKGDIPEGYSVSREKKERFSLILESASTNQTSMYLCASSGSGRVYRSYEQYFGPGTRLTVT.

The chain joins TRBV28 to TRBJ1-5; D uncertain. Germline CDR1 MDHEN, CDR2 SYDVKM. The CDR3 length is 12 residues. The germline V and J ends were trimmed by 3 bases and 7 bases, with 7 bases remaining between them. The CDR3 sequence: CASSFPQQPQHF. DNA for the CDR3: TGTGCCAGCAGTTTCCCTCAGCAGCCCCAGCATTTT.

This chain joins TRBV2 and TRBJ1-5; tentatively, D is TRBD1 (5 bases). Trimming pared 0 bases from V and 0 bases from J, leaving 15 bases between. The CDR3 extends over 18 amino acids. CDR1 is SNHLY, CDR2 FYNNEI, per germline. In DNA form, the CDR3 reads TGTGCCAGCAGTGAAGCCGGGAGGGGATTGTATAGCAATCAGCCCCAGCATTTT. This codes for CASSEAGRGLYSNQPQHF.

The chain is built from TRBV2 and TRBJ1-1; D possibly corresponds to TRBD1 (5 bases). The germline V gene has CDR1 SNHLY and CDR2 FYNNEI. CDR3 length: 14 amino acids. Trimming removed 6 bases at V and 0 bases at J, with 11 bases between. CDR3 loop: CASRSTALNTEAFF. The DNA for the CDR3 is TGTGCCAGCAGATCGACAGCCTTGAACACTGAAGCTTTCTTT.

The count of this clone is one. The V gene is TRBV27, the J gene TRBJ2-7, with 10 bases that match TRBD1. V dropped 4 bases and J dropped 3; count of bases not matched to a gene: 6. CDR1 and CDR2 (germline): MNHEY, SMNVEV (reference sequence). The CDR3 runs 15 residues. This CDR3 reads CASSSPDRGVYEQYF. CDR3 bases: TGTGCCAGCAGTTCCCCGGACAGGGGGGTCTACGAGCAGTACTTC.

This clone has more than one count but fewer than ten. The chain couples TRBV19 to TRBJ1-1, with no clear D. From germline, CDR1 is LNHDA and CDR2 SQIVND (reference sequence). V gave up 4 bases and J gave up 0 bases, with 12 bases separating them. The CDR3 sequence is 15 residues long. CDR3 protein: CASSTKRTMNTEAFF. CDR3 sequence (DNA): TGTGCCAGTAGTACCAAAAGGACTATGAACACTGAAGCTTTCTTT.

DNA for the CDR3: TGTGCCATCAGCATGACAGGGATAAACGAGCAGTACTTC. Protein product: CAISMTGINEQYF. This chain connects TRBV10-3 to TRBJ2-7, with 7 bases aligning to TRBD1. In germline, CDR1 is ENHRY, CDR2 SYGVKD. This CDR3 comprises 13 residues. Unmatched junction bases numbered 7, after V lost 6 bases and J lost 5 bases.

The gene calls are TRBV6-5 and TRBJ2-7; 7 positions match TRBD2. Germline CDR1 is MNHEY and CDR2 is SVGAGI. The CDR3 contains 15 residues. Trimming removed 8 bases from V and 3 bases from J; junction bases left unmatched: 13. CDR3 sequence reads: CASSIQRAGIYEQYF. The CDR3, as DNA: TGTGCCAGCTCCATTCAGAGAGCGGGAATCTACGAGCAGTACTTC.

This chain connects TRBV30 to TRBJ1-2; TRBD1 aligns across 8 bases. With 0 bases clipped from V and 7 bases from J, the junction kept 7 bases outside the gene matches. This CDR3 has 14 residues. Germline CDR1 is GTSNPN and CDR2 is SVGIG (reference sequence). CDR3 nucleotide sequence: TGTGCCTGGAGTGTACTTCCAGGGGGCTCTGGCTACACCTTC. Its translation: CAWSVLPGGSGYTF.

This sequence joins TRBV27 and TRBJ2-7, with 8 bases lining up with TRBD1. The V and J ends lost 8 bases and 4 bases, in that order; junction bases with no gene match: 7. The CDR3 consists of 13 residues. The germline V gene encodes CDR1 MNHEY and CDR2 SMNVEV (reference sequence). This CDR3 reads CASRQGRGYEQYF. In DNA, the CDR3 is TGTGCCAGCCGACAGGGGAGAGGGTACGAGCAGTACTTC.

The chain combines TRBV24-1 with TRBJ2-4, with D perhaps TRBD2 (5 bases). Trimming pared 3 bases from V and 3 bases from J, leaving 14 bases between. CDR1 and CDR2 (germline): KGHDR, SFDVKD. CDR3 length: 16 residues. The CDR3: CATSDAGETSKNIQYF. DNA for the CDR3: TGTGCCACCAGTGATGCTGGGGAGACCAGCAAAAACATTCAGTACTTC.

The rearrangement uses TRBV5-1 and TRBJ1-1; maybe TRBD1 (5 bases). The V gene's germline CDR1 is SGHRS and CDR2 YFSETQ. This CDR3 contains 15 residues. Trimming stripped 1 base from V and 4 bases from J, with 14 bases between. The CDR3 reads CASSLSSARGTEAFF. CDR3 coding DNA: TGCGCCAGCAGCTTGTCATCCGCAAGGGGCACTGAAGCTTTCTTT. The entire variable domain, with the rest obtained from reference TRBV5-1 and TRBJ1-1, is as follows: KAGVTQTPRYLIKTRGQQVTLSCSPISGHRSVSWYQQTPGQGLQFLFEYFSETQRNKGNFPGRFSGRQFSNSRSEMNVSTLELGDSALYLCASSLSSARGTEAFFGQGTRLTVV.

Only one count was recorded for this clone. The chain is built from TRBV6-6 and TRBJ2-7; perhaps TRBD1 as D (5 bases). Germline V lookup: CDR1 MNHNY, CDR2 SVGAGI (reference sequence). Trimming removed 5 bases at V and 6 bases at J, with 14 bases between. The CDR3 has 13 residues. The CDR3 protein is CASSTLQGSEQYF. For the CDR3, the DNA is TGTGCCAGCAGTACGCTTCAGGGTAGCGAGCAGTACTTC.

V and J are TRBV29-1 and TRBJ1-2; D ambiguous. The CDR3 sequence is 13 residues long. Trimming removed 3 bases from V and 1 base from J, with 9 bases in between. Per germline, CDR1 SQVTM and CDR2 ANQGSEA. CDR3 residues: CSVDKENNYGYTF. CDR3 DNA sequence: TGCAGCGTTGACAAGGAGAATAACTATGGCTACACCTTC.

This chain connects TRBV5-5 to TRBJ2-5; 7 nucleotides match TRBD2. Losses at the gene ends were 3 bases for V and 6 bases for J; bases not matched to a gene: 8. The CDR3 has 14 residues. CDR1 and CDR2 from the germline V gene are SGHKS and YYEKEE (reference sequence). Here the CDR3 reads CASSSPGGSKTQYF. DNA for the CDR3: TGTGCCAGCAGCTCCCCCGGGGGGTCTAAGACCCAGTACTTC.

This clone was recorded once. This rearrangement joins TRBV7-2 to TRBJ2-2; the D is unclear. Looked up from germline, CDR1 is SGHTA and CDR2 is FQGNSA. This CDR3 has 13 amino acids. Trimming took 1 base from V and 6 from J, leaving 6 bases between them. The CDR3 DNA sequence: TGTGCCAGCAGCTTAGGCCGGGCCGGGGAGCTGTTTTTT. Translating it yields CASSLGRAGELFF. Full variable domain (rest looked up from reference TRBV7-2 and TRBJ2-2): GAGVSQSPSNKVTEKGKDVELRCDPISGHTALYWYRQSLGQGLEFLIYFQGNSAPDKSGLPSDRFSAERTGGSVSTLTIQRTQQEDSAVYLCASSLGRAGELFFGEGSRLTVL.

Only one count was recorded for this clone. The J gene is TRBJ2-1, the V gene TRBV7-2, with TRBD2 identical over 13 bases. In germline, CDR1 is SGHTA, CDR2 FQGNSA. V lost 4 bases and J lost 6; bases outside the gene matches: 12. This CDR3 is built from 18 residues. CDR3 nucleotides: TGTGCCAGCAGCTCATTGGGACTAGCGGGGTCCCGCCCCAATGAGCAGTTCTTC. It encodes CASSSLGLAGSRPNEQFF.

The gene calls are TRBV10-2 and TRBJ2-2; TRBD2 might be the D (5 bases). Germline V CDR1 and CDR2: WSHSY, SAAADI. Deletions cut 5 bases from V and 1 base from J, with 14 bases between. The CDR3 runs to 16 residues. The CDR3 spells CASSSRTLGNTGELFF. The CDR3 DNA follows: TGCGCCAGCAGTTCGAGGACTCTAGGGAACACCGGGGAGCTGTTTTTT.

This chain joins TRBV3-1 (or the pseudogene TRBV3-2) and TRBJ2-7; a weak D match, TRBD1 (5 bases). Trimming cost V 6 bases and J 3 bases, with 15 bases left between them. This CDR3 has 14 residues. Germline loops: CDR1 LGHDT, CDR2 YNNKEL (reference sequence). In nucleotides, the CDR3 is TGTGCCAGCAGTACCACGCCCCAGGGCTACGAGCAGTACTTC. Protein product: CASSTTPQGYEQYF.